Below are 28 T cell receptor beta chains sequenced from a single sample in a study of blood T cell repertoires in COVID-19. Data came from immunoSEQ multiplex PCR; TCRdb stores just in-frame clones and leaves some out. The sample carries about 270,000 clones, roughly 88% recorded once. Sequencing was carried out using PBMCs or T cells enriched from blood (not recorded which). The receptor source for this set is a woman aged 40 to 55 with acute COVID-19.

This clone has just one count. This rearrangement joins TRBV13 to TRBJ2-3; 9 bases agree with TRBD2. Germline lookup yields CDR1 PRHDT and CDR2 FYEKMQ (reference sequence). The CDR3 extends over 18 amino acids. V lost 0 bases to trimming and J lost 0 bases; unmatched junction nucleotides: 7. CDR3 amino acids: CASSLGTNLAGSTDTQYF. In DNA form, the CDR3 reads TGTGCCAGCAGCTTAGGCACTAACCTAGCGGGAAGCACAGATACGCAGTATTTT. The whole variable domain, remainder taken from reference TRBV13 and TRBJ2-3, is AAGVIQSPRHLIKEKRETATLKCYPIPRHDTVYWYQQGPGQDPQFLISFYEKMQSDKGSIPDRFSAQQFSDYHSELNMSSLELGDSALYFCASSLGTNLAGSTDTQYFGPGTRLTVL.

As to this clone: A read error may produce the germline difference seen at one junction end. J is TRBJ1-5 and V is TRBV12-5, with D tentatively TRBD1 (6 bases). The CDR3 contains 13 residues. Germline V gives CDR1 LGHNT, CDR2 FRNRAP. The CDR3 spells CASGLDGDNHISF. CDR3 DNA: TGTGCTAGTGGTTTGGACGGGGACAACCACATCTCTTTT.

This rearrangement joins TRBV30 to TRBJ2-1, with 15 bases aligning to TRBD2. CDR1 and CDR2 (germline): GTSNPN, SVGIG (reference sequence). The V gene end was trimmed by 7 bases and the J gene end by 15 bases; junction bases not matched to a gene: 10. There are 13 residues in the CDR3. The DNA for the CDR3 is TGTGCCTTGGGACTAGCGGGGGGCGCCCCGGGGTTCTTC. This codes for CALGLAGGAPGFF.

The chain joins TRBV7-3 to TRBJ2-3; TRBD2 is a possible D gene (6 bases). Germline-derived CDR1 and CDR2 are SGHTA and FQGTGA. V was trimmed by 1 base and J by 3 bases, leaving 14 bases between them. The CDR3 length is 16 residues. CDR3 DNA: TGTGCCAGCAGCTTAAATGGCGGGGAGGCGACAGATACGCAGTATTTT. This codes for CASSLNGGEATDTQYF.

The rearrangement uses TRBV5-6 and TRBJ1-2, with 9 bases lining up with TRBD1. CDR1 is SGHDT, CDR2 YYEEEE, per germline. CDR3 length equals 16 residues. V lost 4 bases, J lost 3 bases, and 10 bases stayed unmatched. The CDR3 DNA reads TGTGCCAGCAGCCCGGGACAGGGTACAGTCTACTATGGCTACACCTTC. It is translated as CASSPGQGTVYYGYTF. The full variable domain, with the rest looked up from reference TRBV5-6 and TRBJ1-2, is DAGVTQSPTHLIKTRGQQVTLRCSPKSGHDTVSWYQQALGQGPQFIFQYYEEEERQRGNFPDRFSGHQFPNYSSELNVNALLLGDSALYLCASSPGQGTVYYGYTFGSGTRLTVV.

The rearrangement uses TRBV4-2 and TRBJ1-5, with 9 bases aligning to TRBD1. Germline values: CDR1 LGHNA, CDR2 YNFKEQ. The CDR3 runs 18 residues. Losses at the gene ends were 4 bases for V and 0 bases for J; bases not matched to a gene: 10. The CDR3 spells CASSPSRDRAYSNQPQHF. The CDR3 DNA reads as TGTGCCAGCAGCCCAAGTCGGGACAGGGCCTATAGCAATCAGCCCCAGCATTTT.

V usage is TRBV5-8 and J usage is TRBJ2-1, with a possible D match to TRBD1 (6 bases). Trimming took 3 bases from V and 11 from J, leaving 6 bases between them. Germline assignment: CDR1 SGHTS and CDR2 YDEGEE. The CDR3 length is 10 residues. The CDR3 region has the DNA TGTGCCAGCAGCTGGGGGCAGCAGTTCTTC. Amino acid sequence: CASSWGQQFF.

The chain couples TRBV11-2 to TRBJ1-4; D might be TRBD1 (6 bases). Germline V CDR1 and CDR2: SGHAT, FQNNGV. CDR3 size: 17 residues. Between the trimmed V and J ends, which lost 3 bases and 5 bases, there was a span of 19 bases. In nucleotides, the CDR3 is TGTGCCAGCAGCTTTCTTGTAACAGGGCGTACGAATGAAAAACTGTTTTTT. Translating gives CASSFLVTGRTNEKLFF.

This clone was seen a single time. The gene calls are TRBV5-1 and TRBJ2-1; possibly TRBD2 for D (5 bases). Trimming removed 6 bases at V and 7 bases at J, with 20 bases between. Germline V lookup: CDR1 SGHRS, CDR2 YFSETQ. The CDR3 length is 15 residues. This CDR3 is CASKVSGAAGNEQFF. The CDR3 nucleotides read TGCGCCAGCAAGGTGAGCGGAGCGGCGGGTAATGAGCAGTTCTTC.

V usage is TRBV4-2 and J usage is TRBJ2-3, with D possibly matching TRBD2 (6 bases). Germline CDR1 LGHNA, CDR2 YNFKEQ. V was clipped by 1 base and J by 2 bases, with 13 bases between them. This CDR3 has 16 amino acids. DNA of the CDR3: TGTGCCAGCAGCCAAGTTGGGGGGATTACCACAGATACGCAGTATTTT. Protein: CASSQVGGITTDTQYF.

The chain links TRBV12-5 to TRBJ1-6, with D maybe TRBD1 (5 bases). This CDR3 has 16 residues. V dropped 3 bases and J dropped 7 bases, with 16 bases sitting between them. The germline V gene encodes CDR1 LGHNT and CDR2 FRNRAP. The CDR3 region has the DNA TGTGCTAGTGGTTTCGAATTGGCAGGGCAGAATTCACCCCTCCACTTT. It specifies CASGFELAGQNSPLHF. Full variable domain (missing parts from reference TRBV12-5 and TRBJ1-6): DARVTQTPRHKVTEMGQEVTMRCQPILGHNTVFWYRQTMMQGLELLAYFRNRAPLDDSGMPKDRFSAEMPDATLATLKIQPSEPRDSAVYFCASGFELAGQNSPLHFGNGTRLTVT.

The gene calls are TRBV18 and TRBJ2-6; D perhaps matches TRBD2 (6 bases). The CDR3 spans 18 residues. Deletions cut 4 bases from V and 0 bases from J, with 16 bases between. Germline loops: CDR1 KGHSH, CDR2 LQKENI. The CDR3: CASSRARRVSSGANVLTF. The CDR3 DNA reads TGTGCCAGCTCACGAGCGCGGAGGGTGAGCTCTGGGGCCAACGTCCTGACTTTC.

V and J are TRBV19 and TRBJ2-5; TRBD1 matches at 9 bases. Germline V CDR1 and CDR2: LNHDA, SQIVND (reference sequence). V was clipped by 5 bases and J by 5 bases; unmatched bases: 6. This CDR3 is 14 amino acids long. The CDR3: CASSPGQGWETQYF. As DNA, the CDR3 is TGTGCCAGTAGTCCGGGACAGGGCTGGGAGACCCAGTACTTC.

The rearrangement links TRBV27 to TRBJ1-1, with TRBD1 as a possible D gene (5 bases). CDR1 is MNHEY, CDR2 SMNVEV, per germline (reference sequence). V was pared by 3 bases and J by 8 bases, with 7 bases between. The CDR3 loop spans 11 amino acids. The CDR3 protein is CASSLGGEAFF. CDR3 nucleotides: TGTGCCAGCAGTTTGGGGGGGGAAGCTTTCTTT.

J is TRBJ2-5 and V is TRBV7-2; 7 bases map to TRBD2. V shed 1 base and J 7 bases; nucleotides not matched to a gene: 3. This CDR3 is 13 amino acids long. Germline V gives CDR1 SGHTA, CDR2 FQGNSA. For the CDR3, the DNA is TGTGCCAGCAGCTTAGGGGAGGGTGGGACCCAGTACTTC. Protein: CASSLGEGGTQYF.

The chain couples TRBV10-3 to TRBJ1-1; 10 bases map to TRBD1. The germline gives CDR1 ENHRY, CDR2 SYGVKD. The CDR3 sequence is 15 residues long. V lost 2 bases and J lost 4; bases outside the gene matches: 4. CDR3 in DNA: TGTGCCATCAGTGAGACACGGGACAGGGGCACTGAAGCTTTCTTT. It encodes CAISETRDRGTEAFF.

V gene TRBV30 combines with J gene TRBJ2-7; 7 bases map to TRBD1. V was pared by 2 bases and J by 2 bases, with 9 bases of the junction left unmatched. The CDR3 sequence is 15 residues long. Per the germline V gene, CDR1 is GTSNPN and CDR2 is SVGIG (reference sequence). The CDR3 is CAWSFERGPPYEQYF. The CDR3 DNA sequence: TGTGCCTGGAGTTTCGAAAGGGGGCCACCCTACGAGCAGTACTTC.

V gene TRBV27 combines with J gene TRBJ1-4; D is possibly TRBD1 (5 bases). Germline V gives CDR1 MNHEY, CDR2 SMNVEV (reference sequence). The ends were cut back, 4 bases at V and 0 bases at J, with 18 bases in the middle. The CDR3 consists of 18 residues. The CDR3 bases are TGTGCCAGCAGTTCCTACCGGGACTCACTTGCAACTAATGAAAAACTGTTTTTT. Translation gives CASSSYRDSLATNEKLFF.

The rearrangement joins TRBV7-6 to TRBJ2-1; 10 positions match TRBD2. Germline V lookup: CDR1 SGHVS, CDR2 FNYEAQ. The CDR3 is 15 residues long. After removal of 5 bases from V and 9 bases from J, the junction contained 10 bases not matched to a gene. This CDR3 reads CASSLRSGGAGEQFF. As DNA, the CDR3 is TGTGCCAGCAGCCTAAGAAGCGGGGGGGCAGGTGAGCAGTTCTTC.

The genes are TRBV6-5 and TRBJ1-6; 9 nucleotides match TRBD1. This CDR3 comprises 14 residues. Germline trimming cut 6 bases from V and 5 bases from J; bases unmatched to any gene: 2. The germline CDR1 and CDR2 sequences are MNHEY and SVGAGI. As DNA, the CDR3 is TGTGCCAGCAGAACAGGGGGCCATAATTCACCCCTCCACTTT. Its translation: CASRTGGHNSPLHF.

This chain links TRBV18 with TRBJ2-4; TRBD1 aligns across 9 bases. The length of the CDR3 is 15 residues. The J segment lost 7 bases and the V segment lost 6 bases, leaving 10 bases of the junction unmatched. CDR1 is KGHSH, CDR2 LQKENI, per germline. CDR3 nucleotide sequence: TGTGCCAGCTCCCCCGGGACAGGGACGACGAACATTCAGTACTTC. Protein: CASSPGTGTTNIQYF.

The chain uses TRBV6-5 and TRBJ1-1; TRBD1 agrees at 7 bases. The germline V gene encodes CDR1 MNHEY and CDR2 SVGAGI. The J segment lost 4 bases and the V segment lost 10 bases, leaving 15 bases of the junction unmatched. This CDR3 comprises 15 residues. CDR3 sequence (DNA): TGTGCCATACTCCGGGACAGAGTGCCGCTCACTGAAGCTTTCTTT. It encodes CAILRDRVPLTEAFF.

The chain links TRBV4-3 to TRBJ2-3; D gene uncertain. The CDR3 runs 13 residues. V was clipped by 0 bases and J by 5 bases, with 6 bases between them. Germline CDR1 and CDR2: LGHNA and YSLEER. The CDR3 loop reads CASSQDRRDTQYF. In nucleotides, the CDR3 is TGCGCCAGCAGCCAAGATCGCAGAGATACGCAGTATTTT.

The chain employs TRBV10-3 and TRBJ1-1; 7 bases match TRBD1. Germline lookup yields CDR1 ENHRY and CDR2 SYGVKD. The CDR3 extends over 15 amino acids. The junction had 2 bases not matched to a gene; V was cut back by 0 bases and J by 1 base. The CDR3 bases are TGTGCCATCAGTGAGTCGACAGGGCAGAACACTGAAGCTTTCTTT. Translating it yields CAISESTGQNTEAFF.

V is TRBV7-9 and J is TRBJ1-1; tentative D call: TRBD1 (5 bases). Germline V gene lookup returns CDR1 SEHNR and CDR2 FQNEAQ (reference sequence). The CDR3 is 16 residues long. V lost 0 bases and J lost 1, with 12 bases in between. The CDR3 DNA follows: TGTGCCAGCAGCTTAGCGTCCTCAGGGAAGAACACTGAAGCTTTCTTT. The encoded protein is CASSLASSGKNTEAFF.

This chain joins TRBV7-8 and TRBJ1-2, with 10 bases matching TRBD1. V lost 5 bases and J lost 3; bases outside the gene matches: 33. Germline V gene data show CDR1 as SGHVS and CDR2 as FQNEAQ. This CDR3 region has 24 residues. The DNA for the CDR3 is TGTGCCAGCAGCCCCTATCTCCTCAGAGGGTTGTTGAAGACAGGGGGCCGGGAGGACTATGGCTACACCTTC. Translation: CASSPYLLRGLLKTGGREDYGYTF.

This clone has only one observation. The chain links TRBV5-1 to TRBJ1-6; the D gene is possibly TRBD1 (6 bases). Germline V CDR1 and CDR2: SGHRS, YFSETQ. CDR3 length: 15 residues. Trimming stripped 1 base from V and 6 bases from J, with 11 bases between. CDR3 in amino acids: CASSLNQGSNSPLHF. DNA of the CDR3: TGCGCCAGCAGCTTGAATCAGGGGTCTAATTCACCCCTCCACTTT.

The chain carries TRBV28 and TRBJ2-5, with D uncertain. The CDR3 has 13 residues. Germline V CDR1 and CDR2: MDHEN, SYDVKM. Trimming removed 3 bases at V and 5 bases at J, with 10 bases between. CDR3 region: CASSFLVSETQYF. In nucleotides, the CDR3 is TGTGCCAGCAGTTTTCTAGTCTCGGAGACCCAGTACTTC.